This record concerns one TCR beta chain sequence. Its antigen is not yet known. No much larger clonotype is one base removed from it; base qualities were not supplied. Library preparation was by the immunoSEQ multiplex PCR assay. Drawn from immuneACCESS, this table holds only the in-frame rearrangements with V and J called that TCRdb kept. Clones are partly lost; checked studies trace under half to an unresolved V gene and leave the rest unexplained. This sample lists about 70,000 clones; about 93% were detected once. Over 0.25% of the sample belongs to the ten largest clones. CDR1 and CDR2 are read off the germline V gene as SNHLY and FYNNEI. The V end loses 3 bases and the J end loses 3 bases, and a stretch of 30 bases separates them. The CDR3 sequence holds 21 residues, the cysteine and phenylalanine included. Only CDR3 DNA is held: 63 bases, read in frame from base 1. The data were obtained in a study of T cell changes during pregnancy in multiple sclerosis (dated by TCRdb to the late 2010s). General notes on the study: The study examined how the T cell repertoire changed over the course of pregnancy in women with multiple sclerosis.

This receptor chain uses TRBV2 and TRBJ2-1, with TRBD2 perhaps the D gene, on 7 matching bases. This sequence was found in a female donor with multiple sclerosis, enrolled in a pregnancy study. Here the sequenced sample was CD4+ T cells from peripheral blood mononuclear cells, taken after pregnancy. In nucleotides, the sequence is TGTGCCAGCAGTGATTGGACAGAAAAGAGCCTTCCCGGGACTATCTACAATGAGCAGTTCTTC. Its protein reads: CASSDWTEKSLPGTIYNEQFF. The CDR3, completed at both ends by the reference TRBV2 and TRBJ2-1 genes, gives the full variable domain EPEVTQTPSHQVTQMGQEVILRCVPISNHLYFYWYRQILGQKVEFLVSFYNNEISEKSEIFDDQFSVERPDGSNFTLKIRSTKLEDSAMYFCASSDWTEKSLPGTIYNEQFFGPGTRLTVL.